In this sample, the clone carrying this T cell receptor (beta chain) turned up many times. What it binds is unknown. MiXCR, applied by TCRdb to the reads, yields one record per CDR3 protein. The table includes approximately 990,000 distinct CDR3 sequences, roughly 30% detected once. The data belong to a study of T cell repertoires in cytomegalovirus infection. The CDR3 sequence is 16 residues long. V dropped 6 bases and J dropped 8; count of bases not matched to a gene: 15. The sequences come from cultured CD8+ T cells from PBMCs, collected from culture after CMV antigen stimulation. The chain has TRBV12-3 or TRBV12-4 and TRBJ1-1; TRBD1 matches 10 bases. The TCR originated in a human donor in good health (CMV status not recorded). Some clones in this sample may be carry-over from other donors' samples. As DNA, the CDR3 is TGTGCCAGCAGAACCGGGACAGGGGTATTCGGGCAAGAAGCTTTCTTT. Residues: CASRTGTGVFGQEAFF.